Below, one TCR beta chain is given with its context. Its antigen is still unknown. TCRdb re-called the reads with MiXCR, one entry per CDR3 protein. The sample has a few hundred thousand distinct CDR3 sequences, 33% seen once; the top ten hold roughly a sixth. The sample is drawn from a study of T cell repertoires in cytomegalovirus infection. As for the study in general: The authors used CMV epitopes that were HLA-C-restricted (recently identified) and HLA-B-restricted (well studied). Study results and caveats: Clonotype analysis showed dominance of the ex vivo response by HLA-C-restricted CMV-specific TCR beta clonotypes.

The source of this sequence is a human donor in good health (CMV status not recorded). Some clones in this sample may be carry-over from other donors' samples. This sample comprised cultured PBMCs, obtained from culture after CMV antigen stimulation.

As DNA, the CDR3 is TGTGCCAGCAGCTTAGGGGGGGGCGGCACCTCCTACAATGAGCAGTTCTTC. This translates into CASSLGGGGTSYNEQFF. The chain is built from TRBV11-2 and TRBJ2-1; D might be TRBD2 (7 bases). This CDR3 has 17 amino acids. CDR1 and CDR2 from the germline V gene are SGHAT and FQNNGV. Trimming took 1 base from V and 0 from J, leaving 13 bases between them.